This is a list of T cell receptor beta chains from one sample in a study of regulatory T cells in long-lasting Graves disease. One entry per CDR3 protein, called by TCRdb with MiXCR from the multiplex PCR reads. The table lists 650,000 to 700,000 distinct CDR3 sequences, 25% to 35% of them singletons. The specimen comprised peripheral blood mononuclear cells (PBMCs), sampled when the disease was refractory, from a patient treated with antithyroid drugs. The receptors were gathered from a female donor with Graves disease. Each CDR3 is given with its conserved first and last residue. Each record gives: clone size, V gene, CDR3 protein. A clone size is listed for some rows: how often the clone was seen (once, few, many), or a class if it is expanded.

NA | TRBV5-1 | CASSLKGRDNEQFF
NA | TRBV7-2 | CASKVAGGYSYEQYF
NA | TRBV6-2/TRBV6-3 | CASSSQPALPTEAFF
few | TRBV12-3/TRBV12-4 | CASSLPRGTNYGYTF
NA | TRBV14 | CASSQDLAGEQYF
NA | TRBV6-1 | CASSPPLSTGNEQYF
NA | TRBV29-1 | CSARGTTIYEQYF
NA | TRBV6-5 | CASSYAAGSGDIYGYTF
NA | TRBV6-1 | CASSEQPMRDSPLHF
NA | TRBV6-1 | CASSEAFGVNTEAFF
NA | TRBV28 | CASSLQGRLATEAFF
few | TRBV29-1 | CSVENQGIANYGYTF
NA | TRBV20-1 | CSVIPGGNPEAFF
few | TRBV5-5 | CASRRGDSGNTIYF
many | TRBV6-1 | CASSEDGTGTQPQHF
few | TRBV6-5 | CASSSRDGFYEQYF
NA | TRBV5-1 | CASSFTGTSGSYEQYF
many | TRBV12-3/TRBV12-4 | CASSPWLAVPSKNIQYF
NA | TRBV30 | CAWRIGQRNFYGYTF
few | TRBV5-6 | CASSLQDFSNQPQHF
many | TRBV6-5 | CASSYNGPSNYGYTF
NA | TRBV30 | CAWSSGTGIIDTIYF
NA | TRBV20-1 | CSGGDTNEKLFF
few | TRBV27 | CASSLKGGMNTEAFF
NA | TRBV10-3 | CAISPSGVPYGYTF
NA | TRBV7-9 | CASSPLGQDEKLFF
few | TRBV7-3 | CASSSGPLYEQYF
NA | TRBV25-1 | CASSELRGSGANVLTF
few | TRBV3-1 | CASSQGLSGVETQYF
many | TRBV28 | CASSFPGTSDSPLHF
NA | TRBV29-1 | CSVETSGSYEQYF
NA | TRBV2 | CARWHRLDQLQHF
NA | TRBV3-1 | CASSRLSGGTGELFF
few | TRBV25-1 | CASSEARVVSPLHF
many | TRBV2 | CASSETPVYNSPLHF
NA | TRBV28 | CASSWMERYTF
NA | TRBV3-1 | CASSQDGAGGSSYEQYF
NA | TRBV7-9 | CASSLGPGHSYNEQFF
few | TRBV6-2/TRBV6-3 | CASRHRTGDGELFF
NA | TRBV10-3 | CAISEGWGDLTLHF
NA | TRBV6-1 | CASSEFMNQPQHF
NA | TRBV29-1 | CSMRGGGTEAFF
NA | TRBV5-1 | CASSLAAGEDGYTF
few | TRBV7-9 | CASSCQTGVMRAYYEQYF
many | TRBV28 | CASSQVVGVFNQPQHF
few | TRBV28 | CASSLYVPTNYGYTF
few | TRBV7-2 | CASSLRSRVTEAFF
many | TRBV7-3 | CASSRRGSGQETQYF
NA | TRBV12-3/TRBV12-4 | CASRRKGVGGELFF
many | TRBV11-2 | CASSLGGRGAFF
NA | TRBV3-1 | CASSQDRRGPPYGYTF
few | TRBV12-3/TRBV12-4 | CASSFSGATNTEAFF